This paragraph reports one T cell receptor (beta chain). Its antigen remains undetermined. The input lacks base qualities; no much larger clone sits a single base away. Looking up the germline V gene yields CDR1 MGHRA and CDR2 YSYEKL. Taken from cysteine to phenylalanine, the CDR3 has 15 residues. CDR3 DNA only is kept here, 45 bases in frame from base 1. V and J are truncated by 3 bases and 1 base respectively, leaving an intervening sequence of 12 bases. Checkpoint therapy began 14 to 28 days after autologous transplant, with ipilimumab given at 1 mg/kg intravenously on day 1 of selected weeks. The nivolumab dose was 3 mg/kg intravenously, delivered on day 1 of weeks 1, 4, 7, 10, and every two weeks through week 26. This Phase Ib clinical trial tested ipilimumab plus nivolumab, a combined checkpoint inhibition, as consolidation after autologous stem cell transplantation. These data belong to a study of ipilimumab plus nivolumab after autologous stem cell transplantation (dated by TCRdb to the early 2020s). In the study overall: The median number of doses that trial patients received was a few for ipilimumab and about eight for nivolumab. Patients in the myeloma cohort were either high-risk and transplant-naive or had relapsed within 3 years of a first autologous transplant. Patients in the trial were undergoing autologous transplant and had high-risk diffuse large B cell lymphoma, mature T cell lymphoma, or multiple myeloma. The intent-to-treat population of the trial was made up of 35 to 40 patients. Broad study findings and their caveats: The authors stated that profiles of the T cell receptor repertoire, regulatory T cell phenotype and gut microbiota provided a biologic rationale for studying this approach further. Combined checkpoint inhibition appeared tolerable as post-transplant consolidation, according to the authors' conclusion.

The library was built by means of the immunoSEQ multiplex PCR assay. TCRdb mirrors the immuneACCESS table, restricted to in-frame sequences. Some clones are absent from its copies; in checked studies, under half trace to an unresolved V gene, and the reason for the others is unknown. The sample contains tens of thousands of clones, roughly 92% of them found a single time. The leading ten clones occupy roughly 0.9% of the sample. The chain links TRBV4-1 with TRBJ1-1; the D segment could be TRBD1, given 5 matching bases. This sample comprised PBMCs, obtained in a trial of ipilimumab plus nivolumab as post-transplant consolidation. This TCR was recovered from a male donor with multiple myeloma. The nucleotide sequence reads as follows: TGCGCCAGCAGCCAGGGCCAGGGAGGGAACACTGAAGCTTTCTTT. This encodes CASSQGQGGNTEAFF.